The clone carrying this TCR beta chain has ten or more counts. Its antigen is not known. One end of the junction is discordant with germline, which a read error may explain. Germline V CDR1 and CDR2: SSHAT, FNYEAQ (reference sequence). The CDR3 has 16 amino acids. The sample comes from a study of T cells in Graves' hyperthyroidism and ophthalmopathy. The study, taken as a whole, reports: Model-based prediction identified ophthalmopathy a median roughly six months prior to its onset.

Diagnosis of hyperthyroidism was new in patients aged 18 to 65, and its duration was under 2 months. Diagnostic assessment was based on clinical symptoms, serum thyroxine and TRAb, thyroid ultrasound and orbital computed tomography. Isolation of PBMCs was performed on around 9.8 ml fresh peripheral blood. The investigators amplified TCR beta CDR3 regions from RNA transcripts. First-round RT-PCR targeting the TCR CDR3 was performed with the HTBI primer set. TCRdb reanalysed the multiplex PCR reads using MiXCR and keeps one entry per CDR3 protein. The sample contains about 420,000 distinct CDR3 sequences, approximately 13% of which appear only once.

Specimen: blood. The source of this sequence is a woman younger than 30 with Graves' hyperthyroidism. The chain is built from TRBV7-7 and TRBJ2-3; a weak D match, TRBD2 (6 bases). The CDR3 region is CASSPNLPGVADTQYF. The CDR3 DNA reads as TGTGCTAGCAGCCCAAATTTGCCGGGGGTGGCAGATACGCAGTATTTT.